This T cell receptor beta chain was recorded in a study of breast tumors, draining lymph nodes, adjacent tissues. The lymph nodes were axillary draining lymph nodes from breast cancer patients. This CDR3 is built from 18 residues. J lost 7 bases, V lost 1 base, and 12 bases had no gene match. The germline V gene encodes CDR1 SGHVS and CDR2 FQNEAQ. This clonotype was recorded at least ten times. As yet, its antigen is unknown. General study findings and limits: The lymph node origin of tumor T cells was framed as consistent with a hypothesis, not demonstrated. Luminal-like breast cancer showed significantly greater tumor-nontumor repertoire similarity than basal-like breast cancer did. Tumor repertoires ranked between lymph nodes and nontumor tissue in diversity, with V and J gene preferences. Findings are consistent with lymph node origin and intratumoral expansion of most tumor T cells.

TCRdb independently ran MiXCR on the multiplex PCR reads; one entry per CDR3 protein. The table lists some 140,000 distinct CDR3 sequences, 20% to 25% of them singletons. The chain carries TRBV7-8 and TRBJ2-1; TRBD2 agrees at 11 bases. The sample taken for sequencing was axillary lymph node tissue. This receptor was identified in a female donor with breast cancer. Some clones in this sample may be carry-over from other donors' samples. The CDR3: CASSLVGVLAGEMNEQFF. The CDR3 bases are TGTGCCAGCAGCTTAGTTGGGGTACTAGCGGGAGAAATGAATGAGCAGTTCTTC. The full variable domain, its missing parts supplied by reference TRBV7-8 and TRBJ2-1, is GAGVSQSPRYKVAKRGQDVALRCDPISGHVSLFWYQQALGQGPEFLTYFQNEAQLDKSGLPSDRFFAERPEGSVSTLKIQRTQQEDSAVYLCASSLVGVLAGEMNEQFFGPGTRLTVL.